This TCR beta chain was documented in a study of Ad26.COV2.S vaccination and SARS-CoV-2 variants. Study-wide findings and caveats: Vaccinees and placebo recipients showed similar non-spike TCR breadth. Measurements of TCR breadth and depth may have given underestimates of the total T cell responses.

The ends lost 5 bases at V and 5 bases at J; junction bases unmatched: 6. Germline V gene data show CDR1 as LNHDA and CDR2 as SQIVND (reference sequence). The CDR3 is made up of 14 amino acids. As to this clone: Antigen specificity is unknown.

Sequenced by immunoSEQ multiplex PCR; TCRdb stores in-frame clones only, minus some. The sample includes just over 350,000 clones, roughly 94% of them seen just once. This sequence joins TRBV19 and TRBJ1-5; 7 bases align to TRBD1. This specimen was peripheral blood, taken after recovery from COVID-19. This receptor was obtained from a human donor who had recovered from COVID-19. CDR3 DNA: TGTGCCAGTAGTCCTAGACAGGGACATCAGCCCCAGCATTTT. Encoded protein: CASSPRQGHQPQHF.